The 15 T cell receptor beta chains below come from one sample, sequenced in a study of T cell clonality in common variable immunodeficiency. Using immunoSEQ multiplex PCR, the repertoire was profiled, and TCRdb retains in-frame clones only, with some absent. The sample includes some 53,000 clones, none of them occurring once. Source material: peripheral blood mononuclear cells. The receptors come from a person between 18 and 75 years old in good health.

This clone occurred a few times. The observed sequence ends 3 residues before the CDR3 terminus, with the missing tail filled in from the germline J gene. J is TRBJ2-1 and V is TRBV10-3, with 8 bases aligning to TRBD2. V gave up 8 bases and J gave up 8 bases; unmatched junction bases: 17. CDR3 length equals 16 residues. The germline V gene encodes CDR1 ENHRY and CDR2 SYGVKD. This chain's CDR3 is CAIYNSGGGRTDEQFF. The CDR3 bases that were read are TGTGCCATCTATAACTCGGGAGGCGGGAGGACCGATGAG.

This clone was recorded many times. The read ends 3 residues shy of where the CDR3 ends; the end is completed using the germline J gene. The same CDR3 also results from other DNA sequences found in this sample. The chain employs TRBV5-1 and TRBJ1-3, with 8 bases lining up with TRBD1. V was clipped by 0 bases and J by 0 bases; unmatched bases: 5. Germline CDR1 SGHRS, CDR2 YFSETQ. The CDR3 covers 17 residues. The chain's CDR3 is CASSLEGQDISGNTIYF. The DNA read from the CDR3 is TGCGCCAGCAGCTTGGAGGGACAGGATATCTCTGGAAACACC.

This clone has at least ten counts. The CDR3 end is not reached by the read, which stops 3 residues before it; the germline J gene fills it in. The gene calls are TRBV20-1 and TRBJ2-1, with 8 bases lining up with TRBD1. The CDR3 runs 13 residues. The germline V gene encodes CDR1 DFQATT and CDR2 SNEGSKA (reference sequence). V was clipped by 6 bases and J by 7 bases; unmatched bases: 8. The sequenced CDR3 bases are TGCAGTGCGCGGACAGGGATGAGGAATGAG. This gives the protein CSARTGMRNE. The whole CDR3 region reads CSARTGMRNEQFF.

As regards this clone: The read gets to within 3 residues of the CDR3 end, and the germline J gene fills in the rest. The J gene is TRBJ1-2, the V gene TRBV11-2, with D possibly being TRBD1 (6 bases). V was cut by 0 bases and J by 7 bases, with 9 bases left in between. The germline V gene has CDR1 SGHAT and CDR2 FQNNGV. CDR3 size: 13 residues. This CDR3 reads CASSLDRGRGYTF. The CDR3 DNA, read in part, is TGTGCCAGCAGCTTAGACAGGGGACGTGGC.

This clone has at least ten counts. From the germline J gene comes the end of the CDR3, since the read stops 3 residues before it. The chain joins TRBV20-1 to TRBJ2-7, with D possibly TRBD1 on 5 matching bases. Looked up from germline, CDR1 is DFQATT and CDR2 is SNEGSKA (reference sequence). V lost 4 bases to trimming and J lost 3 bases, with 10 bases between them. The CDR3 extends over 12 amino acids. This CDR3 is CSAKGWGYEQYF. The CDR3 DNA, read in part, is TGCAGTGCTAAGGGGTGGGGCTACGAG.

This clone was detected ten times or more. Coverage ceases 3 residues before the CDR3 finishes, and the germline J gene fills in the end. This chain links TRBV19 with TRBJ2-6; D is unclear. V lost 3 bases to trimming and J lost 5 bases, with 8 bases between them. The CDR3 runs to 14 residues. Germline values: CDR1 LNHDA, CDR2 SQIVND (reference sequence). The CDR3 protein is CASSISPWANVLTF. The DNA read from the CDR3 is TGTGCCAGTAGTATCTCCCCCTGGGCCAACGTC.

This clone has at least ten counts. Coverage ceases 3 residues before the CDR3 finishes, and the germline J gene fills in the end. The V gene is TRBV19, the J gene TRBJ1-1; D unresolved. Trimming pared 10 bases from V and 1 base from J, leaving 22 bases between. Germline V gene data show CDR1 as LNHDA and CDR2 as SQIVND (reference sequence). CDR3 length: 16 residues. The sequenced part of the CDR3 DNA is TGTGCCACCACTAGGATGAGTTCGGCCTCGAACACTGAA. It yields the protein CATTRMSSASNTE. The whole CDR3 sequence reads CATTRMSSASNTEAFF.

This clone was counted at least ten times. The read terminates 3 residues before the CDR3 end, so the remaining end is supplied by the germline J gene. The rearrangement joins TRBV7-8 to TRBJ1-1; a possible D gene is TRBD1 (5 bases). Germline CDR1 and CDR2: SGHVS and FQNEAQ. CDR3 size: 14 residues. V lost 6 bases and J lost 3, with 14 bases in between. The CDR3 spells CASRWRRGDTEAFF. The sequenced CDR3 bases are TGTGCCAGCAGATGGCGACGAGGGGACACTGAA.

This clone has ten or more counts. The CDR3 end is not reached by the read, which stops 3 residues before it; the germline J gene fills it in. The chain links TRBV6-2 or TRBV6-3 to TRBJ1-5; no clear D. There are 13 residues in the CDR3. Trimming took 4 bases from V and 2 from J, leaving 6 bases between them. The V gene's germline CDR1 is MNHEY and CDR2 SVGEGT. This CDR3 is CASSWARNQPQHF. CDR3 DNA, as far as it was read: TGTGCCAGCAGTTGGGCGCGCAATCAGCCC.

This clone was observed at least ten times. The read falls 3 residues short of the CDR3 end, and the missing part is taken from the germline J gene. This chain uses TRBV7-2 with TRBJ1-5; possibly TRBD1 for D (5 bases). Trimming removed 0 bases from V and 7 bases from J, with 22 bases in between. CDR3 length: 18 amino acids. The V gene's germline CDR1 is SGHTA and CDR2 FQGNSA. The CDR3 protein is CASSLAASGYGVRQPQHF. Incomplete CDR3 DNA: TGTGCCAGCAGCTTAGCCGCCTCAGGGTATGGGGTCAGGCAGCCC.

Comments on this clone: Coverage ceases 3 residues before the CDR3 finishes, and the germline J gene fills in the end. This chain joins TRBV2 and TRBJ2-7; TRBD1 matches 8 bases. Germline CDR1 is SNHLY and CDR2 is FYNNEI. The CDR3 spans 14 residues. The V and J ends lost 7 bases and 3 bases, in that order; junction bases with no gene match: 8. The CDR3 bases that were read are TGTGCCAGCACCCTGACAGGGGTGAACTACGAG. This gives the protein CASTLTGVNYE. The whole CDR3 sequence reads CASTLTGVNYEQYF.

This clone was picked up many times. The read stops 3 residues short of the end of the CDR3; the missing end is completed from the germline J gene. This chain connects TRBV13 to TRBJ2-1; 7 bases fit TRBD1. The length of the CDR3 is 15 residues. Germline V gives CDR1 PRHDT, CDR2 FYEKMQ (reference sequence). The ends lost 5 bases at V and 2 bases at J; junction bases unmatched: 6. The covered CDR3 bases are TGTGCCAGCAGCCAAGACAGGGACACCTACAATGAG. It encodes CASSQDRDTYNE. The whole CDR3 protein reads CASSQDRDTYNEQFF.

This clone was seen ten or more times. The read finishes 3 residues shy of the CDR3 end, and the germline J gene is used to complete it. The rearrangement uses TRBV30 and TRBJ2-5, with D uncertain. Germline V gene sequence: CDR1 GTSNPN, CDR2 SVGIG (reference sequence). The CDR3 consists of 12 residues. The ends were cut back, 2 bases at V and 2 bases at J, with 6 bases in the middle. Partial CDR3 DNA: TGTGCCTGGAGTCCGTTTCAAGAGACC. Its translation: CAWSPFQET. In full, the CDR3 is CAWSPFQETQYF. Full variable domain (remainder filled in from reference TRBV30 and TRBJ2-5): SQTIHQWPATLVQPVGSPLSLECTVEGTSNPNLYWYRQAAGRGLQLLFYSVGIGQISSEVPQNLSASRPQDRQFILSSKKLLLSDSGFYLCAWSPFQETQYFGPGTRLLVL.

Ten or more counts support this clone. The read ends 3 residues before the CDR3 terminus; that terminus is restored from the germline J gene. The rearrangement links TRBV5-1 to TRBJ1-6; 10 bases align to TRBD1. Per the germline V gene, CDR1 is SGHRS and CDR2 is YFSETQ. After removal of 6 bases from V and 9 bases from J, the junction contained 6 bases not matched to a gene. The CDR3 sequence is 14 residues long. The sequenced part of the CDR3 DNA is TGCGCCAGCAAGGGGACAGGGGAAGGTTCACCC. Amino acid sequence: CASKGTGEGSP. In full, the CDR3 is CASKGTGEGSPLHF.

This clone came up many times. The sequenced part of the CDR3 DNA is TGCGCCAGCAGCTTGGAAGGTCTAGCGGGCGACACCGGGGAG. It encodes CASSLEGLAGDTGE. The whole CDR3 protein is CASSLEGLAGDTGELFF. V and J are TRBV5-1 and TRBJ2-2, with 8 bases lining up with TRBD2. The CDR3 end falls 3 residues outside the read, so it is completed with the germline J gene. Trimming at V came to 0 bases and at J to 3 bases, leaving 7 bases not matched to a gene. The CDR3 loop spans 17 amino acids. The germline V gene encodes CDR1 SGHRS and CDR2 YFSETQ.